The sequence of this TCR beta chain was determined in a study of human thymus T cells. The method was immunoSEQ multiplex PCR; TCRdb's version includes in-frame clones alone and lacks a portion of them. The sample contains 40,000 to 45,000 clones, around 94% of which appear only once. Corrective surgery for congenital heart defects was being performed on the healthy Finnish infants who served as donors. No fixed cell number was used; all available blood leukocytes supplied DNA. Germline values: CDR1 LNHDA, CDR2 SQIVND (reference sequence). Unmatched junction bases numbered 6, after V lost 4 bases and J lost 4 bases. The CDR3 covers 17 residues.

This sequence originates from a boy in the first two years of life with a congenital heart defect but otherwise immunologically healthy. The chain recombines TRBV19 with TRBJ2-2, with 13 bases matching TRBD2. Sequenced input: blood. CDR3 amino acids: CASSRKLAGGVTGELFF. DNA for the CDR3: TGTGCCAGTAGTAGAAAACTAGCGGGGGGGGTCACCGGGGAGCTGTTTTTT.